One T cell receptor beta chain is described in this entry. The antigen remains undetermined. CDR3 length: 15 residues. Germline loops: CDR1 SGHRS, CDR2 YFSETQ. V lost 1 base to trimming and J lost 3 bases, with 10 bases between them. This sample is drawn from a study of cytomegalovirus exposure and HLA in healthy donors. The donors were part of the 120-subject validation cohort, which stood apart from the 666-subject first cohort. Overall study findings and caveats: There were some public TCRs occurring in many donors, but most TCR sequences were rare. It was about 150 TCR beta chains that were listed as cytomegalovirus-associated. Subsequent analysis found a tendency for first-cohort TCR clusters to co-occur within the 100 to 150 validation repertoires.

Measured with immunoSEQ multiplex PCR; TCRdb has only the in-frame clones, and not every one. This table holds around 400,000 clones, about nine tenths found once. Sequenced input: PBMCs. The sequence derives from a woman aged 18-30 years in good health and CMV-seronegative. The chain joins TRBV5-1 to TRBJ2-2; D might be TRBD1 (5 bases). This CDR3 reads CASSLWGDYTGELFF. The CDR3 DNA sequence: TGCGCCAGCAGCTTGTGGGGCGATTACACCGGGGAGCTGTTTTTT. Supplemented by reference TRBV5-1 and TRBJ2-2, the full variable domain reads KAGVTQTPRYLIKTRGQQVTLSCSPISGHRSVSWYQQTPGQGLQFLFEYFSETQRNKGNFPGRFSGRQFSNSRSEMNVSTLELGDSALYLCASSLWGDYTGELFFGEGSRLTVL.